This entry lists 7 T cell receptor beta chains sequenced from one sample in a study of OX40 agonist ivuxolimab in advanced cancers. Assay used: immunoSEQ multiplex PCR; TCRdb lists only in-frame clones, some missing. Among some 90,000 clones listed, approximately 87% were seen once. Sample: CD4+ or CD8+ T cells sorted from blood, taken in a trial of the OX40 agonist ivuxolimab. These receptors all stem from an adult with an advanced solid tumor such as melanoma, head and neck, liver or kidney cancer.

For the CDR3, the DNA is TGTGCCAGCAGTCGGACAGTCAATCAGCCCCAGCATTTT. This sequence encodes CASSRTVNQPQHF. The V and J genes are TRBV6-1 and TRBJ1-5, with D perhaps matching TRBD1 (6 bases). V lost 5 bases to trimming and J lost 3 bases, with 8 bases between them. The CDR3 consists of 13 residues. The germline V gene encodes CDR1 MNHNS and CDR2 SASEGT.

This rearrangement joins TRBV5-4 to TRBJ2-1; D unresolved. Germline lookup yields CDR1 SGHNT and CDR2 YYREEE (reference sequence). The CDR3 is 12 amino acids. Between the trimmed V and J ends, which lost 4 bases and 7 bases, there was a span of 9 bases. The CDR3 bases are TGTGCCAGCAGCGGGGTATCAAATGAGCAGTTCTTC. Translated: CASSGVSNEQFF.

The chain recombines TRBV30 with TRBJ2-7; D tentatively fits TRBD1 or TRBD2 (5 bases each). The CDR3 has 14 residues. Trimming left V 0 bases short and J 0 bases short, with 9 bases between. CDR1 GTSNPN and CDR2 SVGIG come from the germline V gene (reference sequence). The CDR3 here is CAWSVGTLSYEQYF. Written as DNA, the CDR3 is TGTGCCTGGAGTGTGGGGACGCTCTCCTACGAGCAGTACTTC.

This chain links TRBV19 with TRBJ1-5; D call uncertain. The CDR3 has 13 residues. The germline V and J ends were trimmed by 6 bases and 4 bases, with 10 bases remaining between them. The V gene's germline CDR1 is LNHDA and CDR2 SQIVND (reference sequence). The CDR3 protein is CASRAEGNQPQHF. CDR3 coding DNA: TGTGCCAGTAGGGCGGAAGGGAATCAGCCCCAGCATTTT.

V is TRBV14 and J is TRBJ2-3; 11 bases are shared with TRBD2. The CDR3 runs 18 residues. The trim removed 1 base at V and 3 bases at J, leaving 9 bases unmatched. The germline CDR1 and CDR2 sequences are SGHDN and FVKESK. The CDR3 sequence: CASSQGVSGRAGTDTQYF. The CDR3 bases are TGTGCCAGCAGCCAAGGCGTTAGCGGGAGGGCTGGAACAGATACGCAGTATTTT.

The chain recombines TRBV19 with TRBJ1-2; no clear D. The CDR3 totals 14 residues. Germline CDR1 LNHDA, CDR2 SQIVND (reference sequence). V lost 8 bases and J 6 bases, leaving 19 bases between the germline ends. The CDR3 spells CASSHPGGWDGYTF. For the CDR3, the DNA is TGTGCCAGTTCCCATCCGGGAGGGTGGGATGGCTACACCTTC.

CDR3 in DNA: TGCGCCAGCAGCCGCCGACAGGGAAACACCATATATTTT. Protein sequence: CASSRRQGNTIYF. The chain links TRBV4-1 to TRBJ1-3, with a possible D match to TRBD1 (5 bases). Per the germline V gene, CDR1 is MGHRA and CDR2 is YSYEKL. Trimming removed 4 bases from V and 4 bases from J, with 8 bases in between. CDR3 length equals 13 residues.